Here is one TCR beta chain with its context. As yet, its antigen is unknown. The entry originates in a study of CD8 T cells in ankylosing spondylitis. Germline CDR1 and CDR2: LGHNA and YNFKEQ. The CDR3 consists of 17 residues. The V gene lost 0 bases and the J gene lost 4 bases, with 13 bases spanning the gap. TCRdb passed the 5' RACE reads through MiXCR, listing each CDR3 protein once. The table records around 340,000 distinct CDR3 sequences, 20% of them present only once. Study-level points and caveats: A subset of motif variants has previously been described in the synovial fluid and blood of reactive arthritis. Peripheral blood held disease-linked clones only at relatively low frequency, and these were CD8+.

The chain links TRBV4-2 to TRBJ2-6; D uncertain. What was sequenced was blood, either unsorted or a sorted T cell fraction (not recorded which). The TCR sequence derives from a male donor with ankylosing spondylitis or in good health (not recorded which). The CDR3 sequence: CASSQDLGSLGANVLTF. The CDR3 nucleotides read TGTGCCAGCAGCCAAGATTTGGGCTCCCTCGGGGCCAACGTCCTGACTTTC.